A single T cell receptor beta chain is shown here with its context. Clones were sequenced by immunoSEQ multiplex PCR, and TCRdb holds only the in-frame ones, with some missing. The data contain around 330,000 clones, about 89% of them singletons. This CDR3 contains 12 residues. The germline CDR1 and CDR2 sequences are MGHDK and SYGVNS. V lost 7 bases and J lost 1, with 5 bases in between. These data are taken from a study of blood T cell repertoires in COVID-19. The TCR sequence derives from a woman between 40 and 55 years old who had recovered from COVID-19. Sequenced material: PBMCs or T cells enriched from blood (not recorded which). This chain connects TRBV25-1 to TRBJ1-3, with D possibly matching TRBD1 (5 bases). CDR3 loop: CASTGSGNTIYF. The CDR3 DNA is TGTGCCAGCACAGGGTCTGGAAACACCATATATTTT.